The 13 T cell receptor beta chains listed next were all sequenced from one sample in a study of T cell responses to AZD1222 COVID-19 vaccine. Profiling relied on immunoSEQ multiplex PCR, and the TCRdb table lists in-frame clones only, not all of them. The sample records about 39,000 clones, around 90% being singletons. Sequenced material: peripheral blood, taken 28 days after the second dose of the MenACWY control vaccine. These receptors all stem from an adult who received the MenACWY meningococcal vaccine as a control.

This chain uses TRBV19 with TRBJ1-4; maybe TRBD1 (6 bases). The germline V gene encodes CDR1 LNHDA and CDR2 SQIVND (reference sequence). This CDR3 has 14 residues. The V and J ends lost 6 bases and 5 bases respectively, with 13 bases between them. The CDR3 nucleotides are TGTGCCAGTAGCCCACAGGGCCTAAATGAAAAACTGTTTTTT. Its translation is CASSPQGLNEKLFF.

This clone was seen a single time. This sequence joins TRBV4-1 and TRBJ2-5; 10 positions match TRBD2. The V gene end was trimmed by 0 bases and the J gene end by 4 bases; junction bases not matched to a gene: 5. This CDR3 spans 16 amino acids. Germline assignment: CDR1 MGHRA and CDR2 YSYEKL. The CDR3 protein is CASSQEPIAGGETQYF. CDR3 bases: TGCGCCAGCAGCCAAGAGCCGATAGCGGGAGGAGAGACCCAGTACTTC.

The gene calls are TRBV18 and TRBJ1-3; the match to TRBD1 covers 7 bases. Losses at the gene ends were 4 bases for V and 1 base for J; bases not matched to a gene: 1. This CDR3 is built from 14 residues. CDR1 and CDR2 from the germline V gene are KGHSH and LQKENI. CDR3 DNA sequence: TGTGCCAGCTCACAACAGGGGTCTGGAAACACCATATATTTT. This translates into CASSQQGSGNTIYF.

This chain joins TRBV9 and TRBJ2-1; the D gene could be TRBD1 or TRBD2 (7 bases each). The CDR3 is 16 residues long. V was cut by 6 bases and J by 1 base, with 17 bases left in between. Germline assignment: CDR1 SGDLS and CDR2 YYNGEE. CDR3 in amino acids: CASTLDQGGSYNEQFF. DNA for the CDR3: TGTGCCAGCACCCTAGACCAGGGGGGGTCCTACAATGAGCAGTTCTTC.

The rearrangement uses TRBV7-9 and TRBJ2-1; TRBD2 aligns across 13 bases. Germline CDR1 reads SEHNR; CDR2 reads FQNEAQ (reference sequence). Trimming at V came to 3 bases and at J to 9 bases, leaving 5 bases not matched to a gene. This CDR3 is built from 15 residues. CDR3 amino acids: CASSFRTSGSGEQFF. For the CDR3, the DNA is TGTGCCAGCAGCTTTAGGACTAGCGGGAGTGGTGAGCAGTTCTTC.

CDR3 sequence: CASSLEAQTYEQYF. The CDR3 bases are TGTGCCAGCAGCTTAGAGGCCCAGACCTACGAGCAGTACTTC. The chain combines TRBV7-9 with TRBJ2-7, with D unclear. The CDR3 has 14 amino acids. Trimming pared 1 base from V and 2 bases from J, leaving 9 bases between. The germline V gene has CDR1 SEHNR and CDR2 FQNEAQ (reference sequence). The full variable domain, completed using reference TRBV7-9 and TRBJ2-7, is DTGVSQNPRHKITKRGQNVTFRCDPISEHNRLYWYRQTLGQGPEFLTYFQNEAQLEKSRLLSDRFSAERPKGSFSTLEIQRTEQGDSAMYLCASSLEAQTYEQYFGPGTRLTVT.

Written as DNA, the CDR3 is TGTGCCAGCAGCTTAGGTACGGGCCCCTACAATGAGCAGTTCTTC. Protein: CASSLGTGPYNEQFF. The genes are TRBV7-2 and TRBJ2-1; unclear D gene. CDR1 and CDR2 from the germline V gene are SGHTA and FQGNSA. The length of the CDR3 is 15 residues. Deletions cut 1 base from V and 2 bases from J, with 9 bases between.

The chain links TRBV18 to TRBJ2-1; TRBD2 matches at 8 bases. There are 16 residues in the CDR3. With V trimmed by 6 bases and J by 4 bases, 11 bases remained unmatched. Germline V gene lookup returns CDR1 KGHSH and CDR2 LQKENI. CDR3: CASSPGTSVLYNEQFF. CDR3 sequence (DNA): TGTGCCAGCTCTCCCGGGACTAGTGTTTTGTACAATGAGCAGTTCTTC.

V and J are TRBV12-5 and TRBJ2-7; D remains ambiguous. The V end lost 5 bases, the J end lost 3 bases, and 11 bases lay between the germline ends. This CDR3 is built from 13 residues. Looked up from germline, CDR1 is LGHNT and CDR2 is FRNRAP. In DNA form, the CDR3 reads TGTGCTAGTGGTCGCGACGGTTTCTACGAGCAGTACTTC. It specifies CASGRDGFYEQYF.

This sequence joins TRBV5-6 and TRBJ1-2; D is uncertain. The germline CDR1 and CDR2 sequences are SGHDT and YYEEEE. The CDR3 runs 14 residues. Trimming stripped 0 bases from V and 3 bases from J, with 9 bases between. Here the CDR3 DNA reads TGTGCCAGCAGCTTGGAAGCTGGGGACTATGGCTACACCTTC. Residues: CASSLEAGDYGYTF.

The chain couples TRBV28 to TRBJ2-2; D may be TRBD1 (6 bases). The CDR3 covers 13 residues. V lost 11 bases to trimming and J lost 4 bases, with 14 bases between them. Per germline, CDR1 MDHEN and CDR2 SYDVKM. Written as DNA, the CDR3 is TGTGCCGGGGGCAGGGGATCCACCGGGGAGCTGTTTTTT. Protein: CAGGRGSTGELFF. Full variable domain (outside the CDR3, taken from reference TRBV28 and TRBJ2-2): DVKVTQSSRYLVKRTGEKVFLECVQDMDHENMFWYRQDPGLGLRLIYFSYDVKMKEKGDIPEGYSVSREKKERFSLILESASTNQTSMYLCAGGRGSTGELFFGEGSRLTVL.

This clone was observed a single time. The rearrangement links TRBV6-5 to TRBJ2-4; perhaps TRBD2 as D (6 bases). The CDR3 has 14 residues. Germline CDR1 reads MNHEY; CDR2 reads SVGAGI. Between the trimmed V and J ends, which lost 2 bases and 7 bases, there was a span of 12 bases. CDR3 protein: CASSYGGRGNIQYF. CDR3 nucleotide sequence: TGTGCCAGCAGTTACGGCGGACGGGGGAACATTCAGTACTTC.

This clone appeared a few times. The genes are TRBV19 and TRBJ1-1; 9 bases map to TRBD1. Looked up from germline, CDR1 is LNHDA and CDR2 is SQIVND (reference sequence). J lost 1 base, V lost 3 bases, and 3 bases had no gene match. The CDR3 sequence is 15 residues long. CDR3 sequence: CASSISTGGNTEAFF. CDR3 DNA: TGTGCCAGTAGTATCTCGACAGGGGGGAACACTGAAGCTTTCTTT.